The 6 T cell receptor beta chains presented below share a single source sample, sequenced in a study of regulatory T cells in long-lasting Graves disease. The time point: persistent/refractory GD, antithyroid drugs over 5 years with positive TRAb. The TCR library was made from RNA extracted from PBMCs. CDR3 regions were amplified by Arm-PCR using iRepertoire HTBI primers to build TCR beta libraries. MiXCR was run by TCRdb on the multiplex PCR reads, yielding one entry per CDR3 protein. The table includes about 430,000 distinct CDR3 sequences, roughly 23% detected once. Sequencing was performed on peripheral blood mononuclear cells (PBMCs), taken when the disease was refractory, from a patient treated with antithyroid drugs. The receptors shown here come from a female donor with Graves disease.

The chain links TRBV20-1 to TRBJ1-2; perhaps TRBD1 as D (6 bases). Germline CDR1 is DFQATT and CDR2 is SNEGSKA (reference sequence). The ends were cut back, 4 bases at V and 0 bases at J, with 15 bases in the middle. The CDR3 consists of 15 residues. The CDR3: CSAKSGTLANYGYTF. The CDR3 DNA reads TGCAGTGCTAAATCAGGGACACTGGCTAACTATGGCTACACCTTC.

This clonotype occurred a few times. The chain is built from TRBV14 and TRBJ1-4, with D possibly being TRBD1 (6 bases). V was cut by 4 bases and J by 11 bases, with 14 bases left in between. The CDR3 has 13 amino acids. Germline CDR1 is SGHDN and CDR2 is FVKESK. Here the CDR3 DNA reads TGTGCCAGCAGCCCTGTGGAGGGGGGTAAACTGTTTTTT. Its protein product is CASSPVEGGKLFF. The entire variable domain, with the rest obtained from reference TRBV14 and TRBJ1-4, is as follows: EAGVTQFPSHSVIEKGQTVTLRCDPISGHDNLYWYRRVMGKEIKFLLHFVKESKQDESGMPNNRFLAERTGGTYSTLKVQPAELEDSGVYFCASSPVEGGKLFFGSGTQLSVL.

CDR3 DNA sequence: TGTGCCAGCAGGTTCGGGACTAGCGGGAGCTCCTACAATGAGCAGTTCTTC. Protein sequence: CASRFGTSGSSYNEQFF. The chain couples TRBV2 to TRBJ2-1; 14 bases agree with TRBD2. With 6 bases clipped from V and 0 bases from J, the junction kept 4 bases outside the gene matches. Looked up from germline, CDR1 is SNHLY and CDR2 is FYNNEI. The CDR3 is made up of 17 amino acids.

The chain employs TRBV20-1 and TRBJ2-3; TRBD2 matches 10 bases. Germline assignment: CDR1 DFQATT and CDR2 SNEGSKA (reference sequence). Germline trimming cut 5 bases from V and 0 bases from J; bases unmatched to any gene: 8. This CDR3 has 16 residues. As DNA, the CDR3 is TGCAGTGCTCCCGGACTAGCGGCTATTAGCACAGATACGCAGTATTTT. The encoded protein is CSAPGLAAISTDTQYF.

At least ten counts were recorded for this clonotype. The chain combines TRBV7-6 with TRBJ2-7; D is uncertain. Per germline, CDR1 SGHVS and CDR2 FNYEAQ. The CDR3 totals 13 residues. Deletions cut 5 bases from V and 2 bases from J, with 10 bases between. The CDR3 DNA reads as TGTGCCAGCAGCGACGACTCGACCTACGAGCAGTACTTC. Protein product: CASSDDSTYEQYF.

The chain is built from TRBV20-1 and TRBJ2-2, with D maybe TRBD2 (5 bases). This CDR3 is 15 amino acids long. Germline assignment: CDR1 DFQATT and CDR2 SNEGSKA (reference sequence). Here the CDR3 DNA reads TGCAGGGAGACCATTTTTGGGGAGTCCACCGGGGAGCTGTTTTTT. This gives the protein CRETIFGESTGELFF.